The entry that follows covers one T cell receptor beta chain sequence. Its specificity is unknown. This sample stems from a study of T-cell memory formation after mild COVID-19. Study outcomes and limitations: Cross-reactive memory appears to have joined, as suggested by some responding clones showing up in pre-infection memory.

This CDR3 is built from 13 residues. CDR1 is SEHNR and CDR2 is FQNEAQ in the germline V gene (reference sequence). The V gene lost 5 bases and the J gene lost 0 bases, with 8 bases spanning the gap. A 5'RACE reaction primed in the constant segment made cDNA libraries of TCR alpha and TCR beta, and these carried sample barcodes and UMIs. In TCRdb, the 5' RACE reads were re-called with MiXCR into one record per CDR3 protein. The repertoire has 95,000 to 120,000 distinct CDR3 sequences, approximately 21% of them found once; the top ten carry under 50%. Sample: PBMCs or a T cell subset sorted from them (not recorded which). The V call is TRBV7-9, the J call TRBJ2-7, with D hard to call. This sequence was found in a man aged 18 to 29 who had mild COVID-19 (a few samples of this study predate the infection). Cell type and time point are not known. The CDR3 reads CASSPTDSYEQYF. CDR3 bases: TGTGCCAGCAGCCCCACAGACTCCTACGAGCAGTACTTC.